This T cell receptor (beta chain) stems from a study of blood T cell repertoires in COVID-19. Study-level background: Italy, Spain and the United States were the sources of the convalescent and acute COVID-19 samples. T cells, B-cell-depleted T cells, or PBMCs provided the cDNA or gDNA that served as material.

One Seattle source followed patients from active infection through their disease course. Generated by immunoSEQ multiplex PCR, the TCRdb table keeps only in-frame clones and is missing some. The top ten clones hold 12% of a sample with 200,000 or so clones, approximately 80% of them seen once. CDR1 is SEHNR, CDR2 FQNEAQ, per germline (reference sequence). CDR3 size: 14 residues. V dropped 7 bases and J dropped 5 bases, with 15 bases sitting between them. Input material: peripheral blood. This chain joins TRBV7-9 and TRBJ2-1, with D perhaps TRBD2 (5 bases). The receptor was derived from an elderly woman with COVID-19, enrolled during active disease. As DNA, the CDR3 is TGTGCCAGCACCCCCCCCGAGGGTCACAATGAGCAGTTCTTC. Translated, it gives CASTPPEGHNEQFF.